The 2 T cell receptor beta chains reported below all come from one sample, sequenced in a study of vaccination and CD4 T cells after COVID-19. Documented treatment: roughly 10-day PBMC culture with coronavirus spike peptide pools or control peptides (ViraFEST assay). For these receptors, no antigen is known. CD4+ T cells that had been cultured provided DNA sequenced with the Oncomine TCR Beta short-read assay. Each CDR3 protein is one row after TCRdb ran MiXCR on the PCR reads. The sample lists about 12,000 distinct CDR3 sequences, 50% seen once, with around 21% in the top ten. The sequenced sample consisted of CD4+ T cells from blood, cultured in vitro. The receptors derive from a human donor who had recovered from COVID-19.

This chain connects TRBV20-1 to TRBJ2-7; TRBD2 might be the D (5 bases). V shed 5 bases and J shed 4 bases, with 12 bases lying between them. The CDR3 totals 12 residues. CDR1 is DFQATT and CDR2 is SNEGSKA in the germline V gene (reference sequence). The CDR3 here is CSAAPLVYEQYF. The CDR3 DNA reads TGCAGTGCTGCCCCACTAGTTTACGAGCAGTACTTC.

This clonotype showed up just a few times. The V and J genes are TRBV7-2 and TRBJ2-5; the D gene is possibly TRBD1 (6 bases). Trimming shortened V by 5 bases and J by 4 bases, and 11 bases separated the two germline ends. The CDR3 extends over 13 amino acids. Germline V gene data show CDR1 as SGHTA and CDR2 as FQGNSA. CDR3 sequence (DNA): TGTGCCAGCAGCACAGGGTCAGGAGAGACCCAGTACTTC. This gives the protein CASSTGSGETQYF.